A single sample gave rise to the 21 T cell receptor beta chains below, sequenced in a study of T cell repertoires in cytomegalovirus infection. No cognate antigen is known for these TCRs. TCRdb fed the reads into MiXCR, producing one record per CDR3 protein. The table has 640,000 or so distinct CDR3 sequences, roughly a third seen once. Sequenced material: cultured PBMCs, taken from culture after CMV antigen stimulation. These receptors were collected from a human donor in good health (CMV status not recorded). Some clones in this sample may be carry-over from other donors' samples.

The chain links TRBV6-5 to TRBJ1-1; D is possibly TRBD1 (5 bases). V was shortened by 4 bases and J by 2 bases, with 11 bases between the two germline ends. In germline, CDR1 is MNHEY, CDR2 SVGAGI. This CDR3 is 14 amino acids long. Here the CDR3 DNA reads TGTGCCAGCAGTTGGGCGACAGAAAACACTGAAGCTTTCTTT. Its protein is CASSWATENTEAFF.

V and J are TRBV7-2 and TRBJ2-7; D perhaps matches TRBD2 (5 bases). CDR3 size: 14 residues. V lost 3 bases and J lost 7, with 16 bases in between. Per the germline V gene, CDR1 is SGHTA and CDR2 is FQGNSA. CDR3 sequence (DNA): TGTGCCAGCAGCTTCGGAGGAGGACCGGGGGAGCAGTACTTC. It translates to CASSFGGGPGEQYF.

This clonotype appeared a few times. The rearrangement uses TRBV7-8 and TRBJ1-5, with D unresolved. The CDR3 is 13 residues long. Germline V gene data show CDR1 as SGHVS and CDR2 as FQNEAQ. With 1 base removed from V and 8 bases from J, the gap between germline ends came to 9 bases. This CDR3 reads CASSLGHHKPQHF. CDR3 DNA: TGTGCCAGCAGCTTAGGGCACCATAAGCCCCAGCATTTT. The variable domain in full, completed from reference TRBV7-8 and TRBJ1-5, reads GAGVSQSPRYKVAKRGQDVALRCDPISGHVSLFWYQQALGQGPEFLTYFQNEAQLDKSGLPSDRFFAERPEGSVSTLKIQRTQQEDSAVYLCASSLGHHKPQHFGDGTRLSIL.

The chain combines TRBV28 with TRBJ1-1, with D unresolved. Trimming took 6 bases from V and 8 from J, leaving 10 bases between them. The germline gives CDR1 MDHEN, CDR2 SYDVKM. The CDR3 has 11 residues. CDR3 nucleotides: TGTGCCAGCAGAACCTCAAGGGAAGCTTTCTTT. This gives the protein CASRTSREAFF.

The V gene is TRBV7-9, the J gene TRBJ2-3; D perhaps matches TRBD2 (6 bases). The V end lost 4 bases, the J end lost 7 bases, and 12 bases lay between the germline ends. CDR1 is SEHNR, CDR2 FQNEAQ, per germline (reference sequence). The CDR3 loop spans 13 amino acids. The CDR3 nucleotides read TGTGCCAGCAGCTCCCGGGAGATGAATACGCAGTATTTT. This sequence encodes CASSSREMNTQYF. The variable domain in full, completed from reference TRBV7-9 and TRBJ2-3, reads DTGVSQNPRHKITKRGQNVTFRCDPISEHNRLYWYRQTLGQGPEFLTYFQNEAQLEKSRLLSDRFSAERPKGSFSTLEIQRTEQGDSAMYLCASSSREMNTQYFGPGTRLTVL.

The chain recombines TRBV20-1 with TRBJ2-7; 10 nucleotides agree with TRBD2. The germline CDR1 and CDR2 sequences are DFQATT and SNEGSKA (reference sequence). The CDR3 is made up of 14 amino acids. J was trimmed by 5 bases and V by 6 bases; bases with no gene match: 10. CDR3 region: CSAPRLAGDHEQYF. CDR3 DNA: TGCAGTGCCCCGCGGCTAGCGGGGGACCACGAGCAGTACTTC.

V usage is TRBV7-6 and J usage is TRBJ2-1; a weak D match, TRBD2 (5 bases). The CDR3 contains 12 residues. Trimming shortened V by 3 bases and J by 10 bases, and 10 bases separated the two germline ends. Germline CDR1 SGHVS, CDR2 FNYEAQ. The CDR3, as DNA: TGTGCCAGCAGCTTTGAGGGCGTGGAGCAGTTCTTC. Translated: CASSFEGVEQFF. The entire variable domain, with the rest obtained from reference TRBV7-6 and TRBJ2-1, is as follows: GAGVSQSPRYKVTKRGQDVALRCDPISGHVSLYWYRQALGQGPEFLTYFNYEAQQDKSGLPNDRFSAERPEGSISTLTIQRTEQRDSAMYRCASSFEGVEQFFGPGTRLTVL.

This clonotype was observed a few times. The CDR3 loop reads CASSTTATQYF. The CDR3 bases are TGTGCCAGCAGCACGACTGCGACGCAGTATTTT. J is TRBJ2-3 and V is TRBV7-2; no clear D. This CDR3 region has 11 residues. CDR1 is SGHTA, CDR2 FQGNSA, per germline. V shed 5 bases and J shed 9 bases, with 9 bases lying between them.

J is TRBJ2-1 and V is TRBV7-6, with 8 bases matching TRBD1. Germline V gene sequence: CDR1 SGHVS, CDR2 FNYEAQ. V shed 5 bases, J shed 6 bases, and the junction held 9 bases outside the gene matches. The CDR3 is made up of 15 amino acids. In DNA, the CDR3 is TGTGCCAGCAGCCTCCTGGACAGGGCCTTCAATGAGCAGTTCTTC. Translation gives CASSLLDRAFNEQFF.

The chain uses TRBV6-8 and TRBJ1-4; a possible D gene is TRBD1 (5 bases). V lost 5 bases, J lost 9 bases, and 25 bases lay in between. The CDR3 has 17 amino acids. Germline V gene sequence: CDR1 MNHGY, CDR2 SAAAGT. CDR3 nucleotide sequence: TGTGCCAGCAGTAGACAACAAACTCAGGGTGCGTGGAAAAAACTGTTTTTT. Translated: CASSRQQTQGAWKKLFF.

The V call is TRBV7-6, the J call TRBJ2-5; TRBD2 matches 9 bases. CDR1 and CDR2 (germline): SGHVS, FNYEAQ. The CDR3 has 14 amino acids. Germline trimming cut 8 bases from V and 5 bases from J; bases unmatched to any gene: 9. The CDR3 DNA reads as TGTGCCAGCTCGATAGCGGGAGAGGGTGAGACCCAGTACTTC. Translation gives CASSIAGEGETQYF.

The sample holds one count of this clonotype. The genes are TRBV2 and TRBJ1-1; a weak D match, TRBD1 (6 bases). Deletions cut 5 bases from V and 11 bases from J, with 30 bases between. This CDR3 is 17 amino acids long. Germline-derived CDR1 and CDR2 are SNHLY and FYNNEI. The CDR3 protein is CASSTRGGLSVLDDAFF. The CDR3 DNA reads TGTGCCAGCAGTACTCGGGGGGGGCTAAGCGTCTTGGACGATGCTTTCTTT.

This clonotype has only a few counts. The V and J genes are TRBV12-3 or TRBV12-4 and TRBJ2-1, with D perhaps being TRBD1 or TRBD2 (5 bases each). This CDR3 comprises 13 residues. Trimming shortened V by 3 bases and J by 9 bases, and 12 bases separated the two germline ends. The CDR3, as DNA: TGTGCCAGCAGTTTTCAGGGTCGGGGTGAGCAGTTCTTC. Translation: CASSFQGRGEQFF.

This clonotype was counted only a few times. The chain carries TRBV7-9 and TRBJ1-6; D is perhaps TRBD1 (5 bases). Germline V gene lookup returns CDR1 SEHNR and CDR2 FQNEAQ (reference sequence). This CDR3 region has 14 residues. Trimming removed 7 bases from V and 7 bases from J, with 14 bases in between. The CDR3 DNA follows: TGTGCCAGCAACCCTCAGGAGGGGAATTCACCCCTCCACTTT. Translated, it gives CASNPQEGNSPLHF.

The V and J genes are TRBV12-3 or TRBV12-4 and TRBJ2-2, with 12 positions matching TRBD2. The CDR3 sequence is 16 residues long. After removal of 5 bases from V and 4 bases from J, the junction contained 5 bases not matched to a gene. This CDR3 is CASSPLAGGVTGELFF. CDR3 DNA: TGTGCCAGCAGTCCTCTAGCGGGGGGGGTCACCGGGGAGCTGTTTTTT.

This clonotype was seen a few times. Relative to the germline gene, one junction end is altered; a read error may explain this. This rearrangement joins TRBV7-8 to TRBJ2-1; 14 bases line up with TRBD2. This CDR3 has 15 amino acids. Germline CDR1 is SGHVS and CDR2 is FQNEAQ. The CDR3 loop reads CASSLALRLAGGPVF. The CDR3 DNA follows: TGTGCCAGCAGCTTAGCCCTCAGACTAGCGGGAGGGCCGGTCTTC.

This clonotype was counted at least ten times. V gene TRBV7-2 combines with J gene TRBJ2-5; the match to TRBD2 covers 11 bases. Looked up from germline, CDR1 is SGHTA and CDR2 is FQGNSA. The CDR3 covers 18 residues. With V trimmed by 1 base and J by 3 bases, 10 bases remained unmatched. DNA for the CDR3: TGTGCCAGCAGCTTAGAGGCTAGCGGGGGGCCAATTGAAGAGACCCAGTACTTC. It translates to CASSLEASGGPIEETQYF.

This clonotype showed up many times. The chain links TRBV7-2 to TRBJ2-7; TRBD2 aligns across 14 bases. The CDR3 runs to 17 residues. Trimming took 3 bases from V and 0 from J; bases not matched to a gene: 4. Germline V gene sequence: CDR1 SGHTA, CDR2 FQGNSA. The CDR3 reads CASSFPGTSGSSYEQYF. CDR3 nucleotides: TGTGCCAGCAGCTTTCCCGGGACTAGCGGGAGCTCCTACGAGCAGTACTTC.

This clonotype was recorded at least ten times. The CDR3 bases are TGTGCCAGCAGCTCCAGCGGGAGGTCCGAGCAGTACTTC. Translation gives CASSSSGRSEQYF. V and J are TRBV7-2 and TRBJ2-7; TRBD2 aligns across 9 bases. Germline V lookup: CDR1 SGHTA, CDR2 FQGNSA. Trimming cost V 4 bases and J 6 bases; bases outside gene matches: 4. The CDR3 covers 13 residues.

The J gene is TRBJ2-3, the V gene TRBV7-2, with 10 bases fitting TRBD2. This CDR3 contains 17 residues. V was pared by 2 bases and J by 3 bases, with 8 bases of the junction left unmatched. Per germline, CDR1 SGHTA and CDR2 FQGNSA. In DNA form, the CDR3 reads TGTGCCAGCAGCTTATATCCTAGCGGGGGAGGTACAGATACGCAGTATTTT. Encoded protein: CASSLYPSGGGTDTQYF.

This clonotype was counted between two and nine times. This rearrangement joins TRBV2 to TRBJ1-3; 7 bases agree with TRBD1. This CDR3 has 15 amino acids. CDR1 is SNHLY and CDR2 is FYNNEI in the germline V gene. Trimming at V came to 6 bases and at J to 4 bases, leaving 9 bases not matched to a gene. The CDR3 DNA is TGTGCCAGCAGACCCAGGGGGGTGGCCGGAAACACCATATATTTT. This gives the protein CASRPRGVAGNTIYF.